Listed below are T cell receptor beta chains from one sample, sequenced in a study of T cell responses to AZD1222 COVID-19 vaccine. The table came from immunoSEQ multiplex PCR; TCRdb's copy has only in-frame clones and leaves some out. The sample shows 90,000 to 120,000 clones, about 85% of them seen only once. This specimen consisted of peripheral blood, obtained 28 days after the second AZD1222 dose. These TCRs come from an adult who received the AZD1222 COVID-19 vaccine. Each CDR3 is given with its conserved first and last residue. A D gene is named only where the DNA matches it firmly. Clone size is stated in some rows and not others, as once, few, many or a class when expanded.

j_gene	d_gene	abundance	v_gene	CDR3nt	CDR3aa
TRBJ1-6	NA	NA	TRBV5-5	TGTGCCAGCAGCCAGCTGACAGGCTATAATTCACCCCTCCACTTT	CASSQLTGYNSPLHF
TRBJ1-3	NA	NA	TRBV5-1	TGCGCCAGCAGCTTGTCAGGGTACGGAAACACCATATATTTT	CASSLSGYGNTIYF
TRBJ1-3	NA	NA	TRBV28	TGTGCCAGCAGTTCTATGCCGGGACGGATCTCTGGAAACACCATATATTTT	CASSSMPGRISGNTIYF
TRBJ1-6	NA	NA	TRBV28	TGTGCCAGCAGTTTTGGGAACAGGGCTAGCTCCTATAATTCACCCCTCCACTTT	CASSFGNRASSYNSPLHF
TRBJ1-4	NA	few	TRBV3-1/TRBV3-2	TGTGCCAGCAGCCAAGGTCTTGTCAGTAATGAAAAACTGTTTTTT	CASSQGLVSNEKLFF
TRBJ1-1	NA	NA	TRBV3-1/TRBV3-2	TGTGCCAGCAGCCAAGCAGGGGCAACAGTTAACACTGAAGCTTTCTTT	CASSQAGATVNTEAFF
TRBJ2-3	TRBD1	NA	TRBV24-1	TGTGCCACCAGTGAACAACAGGGGGCCACAGATACGCAGTATTTT	CATSEQQGATDTQYF
TRBJ1-6	NA	NA	TRBV9	TGTGCCAGCAGCGTTAGGACGGCTTCTAATTCACCCCTCCACTTT	CASSVRTASNSPLHF
TRBJ1-1	NA	NA	TRBV7-9	TGTGCCAGCAGCTTAGGGGCCGGACAGTACACTGAAGCTTTCTTT	CASSLGAGQYTEAFF
TRBJ1-5	NA	NA	TRBV12-3/TRBV12-4	TGTGCCAGCAGCCGGGGCGCGGGACAGCCCCAGCATTTT	CASSRGAGQPQHF
TRBJ2-3	NA	NA	TRBV5-1	TGCGCCAGCAGCTTGGGACAGAACACAGATACGCAGTATTTT	CASSLGQNTDTQYF
TRBJ2-7	NA	NA	TRBV7-8	TGTGCCAGCAGCTTAGCGCACGGGGGCTACGAGCAGTACTTC	CASSLAHGGYEQYF
TRBJ1-5	NA	once	TRBV2	TGTGCCAGCAGCCCGCCTACAAGTACTAGCAATCAGCCCCAGCATTTT	CASSPPTSTSNQPQHF
TRBJ1-4	NA	few	TRBV10-1	TGCGCCGGGCCCCAGGGCCCTAATGAAAAACTGTTTTTT	CAGPQGPNEKLFF
TRBJ1-6	NA	NA	TRBV19	TGTGCCAGTAGCTATTCCAGCTCCTATAATTCACCCCTCCACTTT	CASSYSSSYNSPLHF
TRBJ1-2	NA	NA	TRBV2	TGTGCCAGCAGCGAAGTGGGGTACTATGGCTACACCTTC	CASSEVGYYGYTF
TRBJ1-5	NA	NA	TRBV5-1	TGCGCCAGCAGCTTGGAGGGGGGGAATCAGCCCCAGCATTTT	CASSLEGGNQPQHF
TRBJ1-1	NA	NA	TRBV10-3	TGTGCCATGGGGGAGGGCACTGAAGCTTTCTTT	CAMGEGTEAFF
TRBJ1-2	NA	NA	TRBV6-5	TGTGCCAGCACCTTCGCGGGGGTCTATGGCTACACCTTC	CASTFAGVYGYTF
TRBJ2-5	NA	NA	TRBV6-5	TGTGCCAGCAGGGTCAGTGGGGAGACCCAGTACTTC	CASRVSGETQYF
TRBJ2-7	NA	NA	TRBV7-2	TGTGCCAGCAGCTTCCCTCTTGGGAGGGAGCAGTACTTC	CASSFPLGREQYF
TRBJ2-6	TRBD2	once	TRBV19	TGTGCCAGTAGTAGGTTCGGGGGGGTAAGCTCTGGGGCCAACGTCCTGACTTTC	CASSRFGGVSSGANVLTF
TRBJ1-1	NA	few	TRBV27	TGTGCCAGCAGTTTACACGTAGGGGCCACTGAAGCTTTCTTT	CASSLHVGATEAFF
TRBJ2-7	TRBD2	NA	TRBV4-3	TGCGCCAGCAGCCAAGATTGGAGCGGGGGCTCCTACGAGCAGTACTTC	CASSQDWSGGSYEQYF
TRBJ1-2	TRBD1	once	TRBV30	TGTGCCTGGAGTCCAGGACAGGGGAACTATGGCTACACCTTC	CAWSPGQGNYGYTF
TRBJ2-7	NA	NA	TRBV4-1	TGCGCCAGCAGCCAAGTCGTGGGGGAGTTCTACGAGCAGTACTTC	CASSQVVGEFYEQYF
TRBJ1-2	NA	once	TRBV19	TGTGCCACTAACCCCTGGGGCCGCGGGGATGGCTACACCTTC	CATNPWGRGDGYTF
TRBJ1-1	NA	NA	TRBV7-2	TGTGCCAGCAGCTTAGAGACGGCGAACACTGAAGCTTTCTTT	CASSLETANTEAFF
TRBJ2-3	NA	NA	TRBV12-5	TGTGCTAGTGGTTTGGGTGGAGGACAGCCGGACGCTGATACGCAGTATTTT	CASGLGGGQPDADTQYF
TRBJ1-1	NA	NA	TRBV24-1	TGTGCCACCAGTGCGGGAAGCATGAACACTGAAGCTTTCTTT	CATSAGSMNTEAFF
TRBJ2-7	TRBD1	NA	TRBV6-5	TGTGCCAGCAGGGGGACAGTCAGCTCCTACGAGCAGTACTTC	CASRGTVSSYEQYF
TRBJ1-4	NA	NA	TRBV6-5	TGTGCCAGCAGTTATGGCCCTTGGGACCGGGATGAAAAACTGTTTTTT	CASSYGPWDRDEKLFF
TRBJ2-3	NA	NA	TRBV11-2	TGTGCCAGCAGCTTGACGGGGTGGGGCACAGATACGCAGTATTTT	CASSLTGWGTDTQYF
TRBJ1-2	NA	NA	TRBV30	TGTGCAATTTCCCGGGACGGCATCTATGGCTACACCTTC	CAISRDGIYGYTF
TRBJ2-2	TRBD1	NA	TRBV19	TGTGCCAGTAGCAGGGGGAATACCGGGGAGCTGTTTTTT	CASSRGNTGELFF
TRBJ1-1	NA	NA	TRBV5-1	TGCGCCAGCAGCTTGAGAGAGAACACTGAAGCTTTCTTT	CASSLRENTEAFF
TRBJ1-5	TRBD1	NA	TRBV19	TGTGCCAGTAGTAATCGGGGACAGCTCAATCAGCCCCAGCATTTT	CASSNRGQLNQPQHF
TRBJ2-2	TRBD1	NA	TRBV9	TGTGCCAGCAGCCACAGGGGCAGGGACACCGGGGAGCTGTTTTTT	CASSHRGRDTGELFF
TRBJ2-7	TRBD1	NA	TRBV27	TGTGCCAGCAGTTTACCGGGACAGGGGGCCGACGAGCAGTACTTC	CASSLPGQGADEQYF
TRBJ1-2	NA	NA	TRBV28	TGTGCCAGCGGCGTCTATGGCTACACCTTC	CASGVYGYTF
TRBJ2-5	TRBD1	NA	TRBV7-9	TGTGCCAGCAGCTTATTTCAGGGGGAAGAGACCCAGTACTTC	CASSLFQGEETQYF
TRBJ2-1	NA	NA	TRBV6-2/TRBV6-3	TGTGCCAGCAGTTACATGGACAATGAGCAGTTCTTC	CASSYMDNEQFF
TRBJ1-2	NA	NA	TRBV3-1/TRBV3-2	TGTGCCAGCAGCCAACGCAGGGCCCATGGCTACACCTTC	CASSQRRAHGYTF
TRBJ2-2	NA	NA	TRBV5-4	TGTGCCAGCAGCCCGGGCGCCGGGGAGCTGTTTTTT	CASSPGAGELFF
TRBJ2-7	NA	NA	TRBV6-5	TGTGCCAGCAGTCCCGACAGAAAGACCTACGAGCAGTACTTC	CASSPDRKTYEQYF
TRBJ2-7	NA	NA	TRBV5-5	TGTGCCAGCAGCTTTGGCTACCTCTCCTACGAGCAGTACTTC	CASSFGYLSYEQYF